A single sample is the source of the 10 T cell receptor beta chains below, sequenced in a study of shared clonotypes between healthy human individuals. The data were produced by immunoSEQ multiplex PCR, yet TCRdb's version contains in-frame clones alone and is incomplete. Of about 560,000 clones listed, around three quarters are singletons. Sequenced input: PBMCs. The source of these receptors is a woman in her forties in good health. Some clones in this sample may be carry-over from other donors' samples.

By share of the sample, this clone is medium-sized (0.01 to 0.1%). Other DNA sequences of this sample code for an identical CDR3. This rearrangement joins TRBV28 to TRBJ2-5; TRBD2 matches at 7 bases. V gave up 2 bases and J gave up 7 bases; unmatched junction bases: 4. The CDR3 is made up of 13 amino acids. Germline V gives CDR1 MDHEN, CDR2 SYDVKM. DNA of the CDR3: TGTGCCAGCAGTTTAATCTGGGGGGGGACCCAGTACTTC. Its protein is CASSLIWGGTQYF.

A few counts support this clone. Different DNA sequences within this sample yield the same CDR3. CDR3 nucleotides: TGTGCCAGCAGCCTCGGACTAGCGGGGTCCCAAGAGACCCAGTACTTC. Translating it yields CASSLGLAGSQETQYF. This rearrangement joins TRBV7-2 to TRBJ2-5; 12 bases line up with TRBD2. V shed 5 bases, J shed 1 base, and the junction held 5 bases outside the gene matches. The CDR3 length is 16 residues. Germline CDR1 SGHTA, CDR2 FQGNSA.

The chain couples TRBV2 to TRBJ2-5, with 11 positions matching TRBD2. The DNA end is more similar to TRBJ2-7, so the J call may be wrong. Germline V gene lookup returns CDR1 SNHLY and CDR2 FYNNEI. The length of the CDR3 is 16 residues. The CDR3 DNA follows: TGTGCCAGCAGTGAGATGTTAGCGGGAGGGCTGGGCGAGCAGTACTTC. This encodes CASSEMLAGGLGEQYF.

Only a few counts were recorded for this clone. The gene calls are TRBV5-1 and TRBJ1-2; D may be TRBD1 (5 bases). The germline V and J ends were trimmed by 7 bases and 4 bases, with 14 bases remaining between them. The germline gives CDR1 SGHRS, CDR2 YFSETQ. The CDR3 consists of 13 residues. In nucleotides, the CDR3 is TGCGCCAGCTCCGCCGCGCAGGGCTATGGCTACACCTTC. Its translation is CASSAAQGYGYTF.

The chain carries TRBV10-2 and TRBJ2-1, with 11 bases that match TRBD2. The V gene's germline CDR1 is WSHSY and CDR2 SAAADI. There are 14 residues in the CDR3. V gave up 6 bases and J gave up 3 bases; unmatched junction bases: 1. The CDR3 is CASRTSGVYNEQFF. In DNA, the CDR3 is TGCGCCAGCAGGACTAGCGGGGTCTACAATGAGCAGTTCTTC.

To note about this clone: This likely traces to a read error, being one base from a far larger clone. This CDR3 is also generated by other DNA sequences in the sample. This chain connects TRBV28 to TRBJ2-3; 12 bases match TRBD2. CDR3 length: 14 amino acids. With V trimmed by 8 bases and J by 0 bases, 0 bases remained unmatched. From germline, CDR1 is MDHEN and CDR2 SYDVKM. CDR3 nucleotides: TGTGCCAGCGGGACTAGCGGGAGCACAGATACGCAGTATTTT. Amino acids: CASGTSGSTDTQYF.

The chain combines TRBV5-1 with TRBJ2-5; possibly TRBD1 for D (5 bases). V was cut by 0 bases and J by 1 base, with 10 bases left in between. Per germline, CDR1 SGHRS and CDR2 YFSETQ. This CDR3 region has 15 residues. CDR3 loop: CASSLEDIFQETQYF. The CDR3 region has the DNA TGCGCCAGCAGCTTGGAGGACATTTTCCAAGAGACCCAGTACTTC.

This clone was detected only once. This rearrangement joins TRBV7-2 to TRBJ2-7; 8 nucleotides match TRBD1. The CDR3 extends over 15 amino acids. The V segment lost 1 base and the J segment 4 bases; nucleotides outside the gene matches: 6. CDR1 and CDR2 (germline): SGHTA, FQGNSA. CDR3 coding DNA: TGTGCCAGCAGCTTAGGCCAGGGGGCTGGATACGAGCAGTACTTC. Its protein product is CASSLGQGAGYEQYF.

This clone occurred once. This chain links TRBV28 with TRBJ2-7; D gene ambiguous. CDR1 is MDHEN and CDR2 is SYDVKM in the germline V gene. The CDR3 runs to 13 residues. The V and J ends lost 6 bases and 2 bases respectively, with 11 bases between them. The CDR3: CASSLLQTYEQYF. The DNA for the CDR3 is TGTGCCAGCAGCCTCTTACAGACCTACGAGCAGTACTTC.

This clone was picked up many times. The V gene is TRBV30, the J gene TRBJ1-1, with 10 bases lining up with TRBD1. Germline CDR1 GTSNPN, CDR2 SVGIG (reference sequence). Losses at the gene ends were 2 bases for V and 5 bases for J; bases not matched to a gene: 14. This CDR3 has 17 amino acids. DNA for the CDR3: TGTGCCTGGAGTCCCAAACGGGGACAGGGGAGGAGGACTGAAGCTTTCTTT. This codes for CAWSPKRGQGRRTEAFF. The variable domain in full, with the rest retrieved from reference TRBV30 and TRBJ1-1, is SQTIHQWPATLVQPVGSPLSLECTVEGTSNPNLYWYRQAAGRGLQLLFYSVGIGQISSEVPQNLSASRPQDRQFILSSKKLLLSDSGFYLCAWSPKRGQGRRTEAFFGQGTRLTVV.